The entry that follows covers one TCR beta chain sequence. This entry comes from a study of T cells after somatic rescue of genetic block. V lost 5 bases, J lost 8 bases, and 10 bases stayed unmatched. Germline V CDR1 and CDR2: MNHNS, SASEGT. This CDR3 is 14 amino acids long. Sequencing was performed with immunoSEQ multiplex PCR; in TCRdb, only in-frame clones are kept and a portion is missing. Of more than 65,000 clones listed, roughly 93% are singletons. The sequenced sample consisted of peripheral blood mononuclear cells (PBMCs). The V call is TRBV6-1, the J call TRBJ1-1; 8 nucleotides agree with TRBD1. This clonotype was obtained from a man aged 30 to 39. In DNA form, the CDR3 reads TGTGCCAGCAGTAATCACAGGGGGGGGATGGAAGCTTTCTTT. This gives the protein CASSNHRGGMEAFF.